These T cell receptor beta chains were read from a single sample in a study of blood T cell repertoires in COVID-19. The method was immunoSEQ multiplex PCR; TCRdb's version includes in-frame clones alone and lacks a portion of them. This repertoire shows 150,000 to 200,000 clones, around 83% found once; its top ten account for roughly 3.2%. Sequencing input: PBMCs or T cells enriched from blood (not recorded which). Source of these receptors: a woman between 25 and 40 years old who had been exposed to COVID-19. Both conserved end residues are part of each CDR3. D genes are given only for firm matches. Part of the rows lack a size; the others show once, few, many or a class for expanded clones.

v_gene: TRBV10-3
j_gene: TRBJ1-6
abundance: few
d_gene: NA
CDR3nt: TGTGCCATCAGTGAGGATTCAGGCCGGAATTCACCCCTCCACTTT
CDR3aa: CAISEDSGRNSPLHF

v_gene: TRBV2
j_gene: TRBJ1-1
abundance: NA
d_gene: TRBD1
CDR3nt: TGTGCCAGCAAGGCGGGACAGGATGCTATGAACACTGAAGCTTTCTTT
CDR3aa: CASKAGQDAMNTEAFF

v_gene: TRBV9
j_gene: TRBJ1-3
abundance: NA
d_gene: NA
CDR3nt: TGTGCCAGCAGCGTAGACCAGGGGCATGGAAACACCATATATTTT
CDR3aa: CASSVDQGHGNTIYF

v_gene: TRBV7-2
j_gene: TRBJ2-7
abundance: once
d_gene: NA
CDR3nt: TGTGCCAGCAGCTTAGGGAAAAGGGGCCTCGAGCAGTACTTC
CDR3aa: CASSLGKRGLEQYF

v_gene: TRBV25-1
j_gene: TRBJ1-2
abundance: NA
d_gene: TRBD1
CDR3nt: TGTGCCAGCAGAGCCGGGACAGGGGATATGGGCTACACCTTC
CDR3aa: CASRAGTGDMGYTF

v_gene: TRBV14
j_gene: TRBJ1-1
abundance: NA
d_gene: NA
CDR3nt: TGTGCCAGCAGCCAAGATCGGTATCTCCCCACTGAAGCTTTCTTT
CDR3aa: CASSQDRYLPTEAFF

v_gene: TRBV10-1
j_gene: TRBJ2-2
abundance: NA
d_gene: NA
CDR3nt: TGCGCCAGCAGGCTTACTCAGGCCGGGGAGCTGTTTTTT
CDR3aa: CASRLTQAGELFF

v_gene: TRBV7-8
j_gene: TRBJ1-1
abundance: NA
d_gene: NA
CDR3nt: TGTGCCAGCAGCTTAGTTGGCAGGGGACGAACTGAAGCTTTCTTT
CDR3aa: CASSLVGRGRTEAFF

v_gene: TRBV18
j_gene: TRBJ2-1
abundance: NA
d_gene: NA
CDR3nt: TGTGCCAGCTCACCAGTACTAGGGACCTACAATGAGCAGTTCTTC
CDR3aa: CASSPVLGTYNEQFF

v_gene: TRBV10-3
j_gene: TRBJ2-2
abundance: NA
d_gene: TRBD2
CDR3nt: TGTGCCATCAGCGATGTGGGGGGGACCGGGGAGCTGTTTTTT
CDR3aa: CAISDVGGTGELFF

v_gene: TRBV9
j_gene: TRBJ2-3
abundance: NA
d_gene: NA
CDR3nt: TGTGCCAGCAGCGTATTATACACGATCACAGATACGCAGTATTTT
CDR3aa: CASSVLYTITDTQYF

v_gene: TRBV6-2/TRBV6-3
j_gene: TRBJ2-1
abundance: NA
d_gene: TRBD2
CDR3nt: TGTGCCAGCAGTTACTCGTTAGCGGGGGCCTACAATGAGCAGTTCTTC
CDR3aa: CASSYSLAGAYNEQFF

v_gene: TRBV7-2
j_gene: TRBJ2-7
abundance: NA
d_gene: NA
CDR3nt: TGTGCCAGCAGCTACTGGGGCGGGGCGGGGGCCGCTTACGAGCAGTACTTC
CDR3aa: CASSYWGGAGAAYEQYF

v_gene: TRBV15
j_gene: TRBJ1-6
abundance: NA
d_gene: NA
CDR3nt: TGTGCCACCAGCGCGGCCAATTCACCCCTCCACTTT
CDR3aa: CATSAANSPLHF

v_gene: TRBV2
j_gene: TRBJ2-7
abundance: NA
d_gene: TRBD2
CDR3nt: TGTGCCAGCAGTGAAGGTGCTAGCGGGGTCTACGAGCAGTACTTC
CDR3aa: CASSEGASGVYEQYF

v_gene: TRBV9
j_gene: TRBJ2-3
abundance: NA
d_gene: TRBD2
CDR3nt: TGTGCCAGCAGCCTCTTCAACGGGGGGGCAAAAGATACGCAGTATTTT
CDR3aa: CASSLFNGGAKDTQYF

v_gene: TRBV2
j_gene: TRBJ2-2
abundance: NA
d_gene: TRBD1
CDR3nt: TGTGCCAGCAGTGATGTGCGGCAGGGGGCTGGGGAGCTGTTTTTT
CDR3aa: CASSDVRQGAGELFF

v_gene: TRBV2
j_gene: TRBJ2-5
abundance: NA
d_gene: TRBD1
CDR3nt: TGTGCCAGCAGTGTCGACAGGGGCCAAGAGACCCAGTACTTC
CDR3aa: CASSVDRGQETQYF

v_gene: TRBV7-8
j_gene: TRBJ1-5
abundance: NA
d_gene: NA
CDR3nt: TGTGCCAGCAGCCGATTTTCCGGGACTGAACAGCCCCAGCATTTT
CDR3aa: CASSRFSGTEQPQHF

v_gene: TRBV10-2
j_gene: TRBJ1-6
abundance: NA
d_gene: NA
CDR3nt: TGCGCCAGCAGTGAGGGGGGCAACTCCTATAATTCACCCCTCCACTTT
CDR3aa: CASSEGGNSYNSPLHF

v_gene: TRBV19
j_gene: TRBJ2-7
abundance: NA
d_gene: NA
CDR3nt: TGTGCCAGTAGTATCCGGGTCTCCTACGAGCAGTACTTC
CDR3aa: CASSIRVSYEQYF

v_gene: TRBV5-1
j_gene: TRBJ1-3
abundance: once
d_gene: NA
CDR3nt: TGCGCCAGCCAAACACAGGGCGGATCTGAAAACACCATATATTTT
CDR3aa: CASQTQGGSENTIYF

v_gene: TRBV6-5
j_gene: TRBJ2-2
abundance: NA
d_gene: NA
CDR3nt: TGTGCCAGCACTCAGGGTAACCCAGAGTTCGGGGAGCTGTTTTTT
CDR3aa: CASTQGNPEFGELFF

v_gene: TRBV7-2
j_gene: TRBJ1-2
abundance: NA
d_gene: NA
CDR3nt: TGTGCCAGCAGCTTTACAGGCGGCAACTATGGCTACACCTTC
CDR3aa: CASSFTGGNYGYTF

v_gene: TRBV21-1
j_gene: TRBJ1-2
abundance: NA
d_gene: NA
CDR3nt: NA
CDR3aa: CASSIWGNGSYGYTF

v_gene: TRBV5-1
j_gene: TRBJ2-7
abundance: medium-sized
d_gene: TRBD2
CDR3nt: TGCGCCAGCAGCTTGGCCTGGAGCGGGGGTTCCTACGAGCAGTACTTC
CDR3aa: CASSLAWSGGSYEQYF

v_gene: TRBV18
j_gene: TRBJ1-2
abundance: few
d_gene: NA
CDR3nt: TGTGCCAGCTCACCCCAACCTCCGGGGAAGAGCTATGGCTACACCTTC
CDR3aa: CASSPQPPGKSYGYTF

v_gene: TRBV2
j_gene: TRBJ2-5
abundance: NA
d_gene: TRBD1
CDR3nt: TGTGCCAGCGGGCTACAATTACCGGACAGGGAAGAGACCCAGTACTTC
CDR3aa: CASGLQLPDREETQYF

v_gene: TRBV6-5
j_gene: TRBJ1-6
abundance: NA
d_gene: NA
CDR3nt: TGTGCCAGCAGTTACGGGCCTTCACCCCTCCACTTT
CDR3aa: CASSYGPSPLHF

v_gene: TRBV2
j_gene: TRBJ2-7
abundance: NA
d_gene: TRBD1
CDR3nt: TGTGCCAGCAGCCTGGGACAGGCCTTCTACGAGCAGTACTTC
CDR3aa: CASSLGQAFYEQYF

v_gene: TRBV9
j_gene: TRBJ1-6
abundance: NA
d_gene: NA
CDR3nt: TGTGCCAGCAGCCCAACGGGGAATTCACCCCTCCACTTT
CDR3aa: CASSPTGNSPLHF

v_gene: TRBV21-1
j_gene: TRBJ2-7
abundance: NA
d_gene: NA
CDR3nt: TGTGCCAGCAGTCCATCCCCGGGGGGGTCTCAACATTACGAGCAGTACTTC
CDR3aa: CASSPSPGGSQHYEQYF

v_gene: TRBV18
j_gene: TRBJ1-4
abundance: NA
d_gene: TRBD1
CDR3nt: TGTGCCAGCTCACCACGGACAGGGTTGGAAAGTAATGAAAAACTGTTTTTT
CDR3aa: CASSPRTGLESNEKLFF

v_gene: TRBV6-5
j_gene: TRBJ1-2
abundance: NA
d_gene: TRBD1
CDR3nt: TGTGCCAGCGGCGACTCGGGACAGCTCAAGGGCTACACCTTC
CDR3aa: CASGDSGQLKGYTF

v_gene: TRBV19
j_gene: TRBJ1-2
abundance: NA
d_gene: TRBD1
CDR3nt: TGTGCCAGTAGTGACAGGGCCGATTATGGCTACACCTTC
CDR3aa: CASSDRADYGYTF

v_gene: TRBV3-1/TRBV3-2
j_gene: TRBJ2-3
abundance: NA
d_gene: TRBD2
CDR3nt: TGTGCCAGCAGCCAAGGGGGTAGCGGGAGCACAGATACGCAGTATTTT
CDR3aa: CASSQGGSGSTDTQYF